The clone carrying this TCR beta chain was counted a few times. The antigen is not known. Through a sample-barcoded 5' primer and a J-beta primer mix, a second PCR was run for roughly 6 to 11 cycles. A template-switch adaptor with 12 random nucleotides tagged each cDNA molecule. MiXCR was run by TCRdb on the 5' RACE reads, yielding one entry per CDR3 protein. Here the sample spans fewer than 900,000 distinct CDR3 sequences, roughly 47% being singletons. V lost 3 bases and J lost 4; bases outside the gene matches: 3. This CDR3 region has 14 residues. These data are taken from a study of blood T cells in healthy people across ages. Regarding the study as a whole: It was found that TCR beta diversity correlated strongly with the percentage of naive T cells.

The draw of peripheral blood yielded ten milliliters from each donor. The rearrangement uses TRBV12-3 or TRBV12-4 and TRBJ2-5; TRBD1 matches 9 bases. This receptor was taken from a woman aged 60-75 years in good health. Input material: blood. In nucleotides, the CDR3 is TGTGCCAGCAGTTTTGAGACAGGGGGAGAGACCCAGTACTTC. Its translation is CASSFETGGETQYF.